The 29 T cell receptor beta chains below all came from one sample that was sequenced in a study of T cells after yellow fever vaccination. TCRdb reanalysed the 5' RACE reads using MiXCR and keeps one entry per CDR3 protein. The data show about 400,000 distinct CDR3 sequences, under 7.5% seen once. This sample comprised PBMCs, obtained 5 days after the yellow fever booster vaccination. Every receptor here comes from a man between 25 and 39 years old who received the YFV17D yellow fever vaccine.

This clonotype was recorded a few times. This chain links TRBV20-1 with TRBJ1-4; D gene uncertain. The germline gives CDR1 DFQATT, CDR2 SNEGSKA (reference sequence). This CDR3 has 12 residues. The V end lost 3 bases, the J end lost 8 bases, and 10 bases lay between the germline ends. The CDR3 DNA is TGCAGTGCTAGCCCCCCGGGCGAAAAACTGTTTTTT. Translating it yields CSASPPGEKLFF.

This clonotype occurred a few times. The chain recombines TRBV10-3 with TRBJ2-1; TRBD2 matches 7 bases. The germline V gene encodes CDR1 ENHRY and CDR2 SYGVKD. After removal of 0 bases from V and 5 bases from J, the junction contained 10 bases not matched to a gene. This CDR3 is built from 17 residues. CDR3 sequence: CAISESGGRGFDNEQFF. In nucleotides, the CDR3 is TGTGCCATCAGTGAGTCGGGCGGGAGAGGGTTCGACAATGAGCAGTTCTTC.

This clonotype was seen repeatedly, ten times or more. This rearrangement joins TRBV29-1 to TRBJ2-1; 11 bases are a match to TRBD2. The CDR3 has 15 amino acids. Germline loops: CDR1 SQVTM, CDR2 ANQGSEA. The V segment lost 3 bases and the J segment 0 bases; nucleotides outside the gene matches: 1. CDR3 region: CSVDLAGGSYNEQFF. The CDR3 nucleotides read TGCAGCGTTGATCTAGCGGGAGGCTCCTACAATGAGCAGTTCTTC.

The rearrangement joins TRBV5-1 to TRBJ2-7; 8 bases align to TRBD2. Germline V gene lookup returns CDR1 SGHRS and CDR2 YFSETQ. V was pared by 0 bases and J by 2 bases, with 4 bases of the junction left unmatched. The CDR3 loop spans 15 amino acids. CDR3 coding DNA: TGCGCCAGCAGCTTGGCCCTAGCGGGTACCTACGAGCAGTACTTC. Protein sequence: CASSLALAGTYEQYF.

This chain links TRBV7-2 with TRBJ1-4; D unclear. Per germline, CDR1 SGHTA and CDR2 FQGNSA. Trimming removed 5 bases from V and 5 bases from J, with 9 bases in between. The CDR3 runs to 13 residues. The CDR3 coding sequence is TGTGCCAGCAGCGGAGGTGTGAATGAAAAACTGTTTTTT. Residues: CASSGGVNEKLFF.

This clonotype was seen a few times. V and J are TRBV20-1 and TRBJ1-2; tentatively, D is TRBD1 (5 bases). The CDR3 has 11 amino acids. Germline V gives CDR1 DFQATT, CDR2 SNEGSKA (reference sequence). V lost 0 bases and J 10 bases, leaving 9 bases between the germline ends. The CDR3 here is CSARDEGFYTF. As DNA, the CDR3 is TGCAGTGCTAGAGATGAGGGGTTCTACACCTTC.

This clonotype showed up just a few times. The V gene is TRBV5-1, the J gene TRBJ2-3, with 8 bases identical to TRBD1. The germline V gene encodes CDR1 SGHRS and CDR2 YFSETQ. This CDR3 region has 15 residues. V lost 2 bases and J lost 4; bases outside the gene matches: 6. Here the CDR3 reads CASSFQGAGADTQYF. The CDR3 bases are TGCGCCAGCAGCTTCCAGGGGGCAGGGGCAGATACGCAGTATTTT.

This clonotype was seen repeatedly, ten times or more. The gene calls are TRBV5-1 and TRBJ2-7; perhaps TRBD1 as D (6 bases). The CDR3 consists of 19 residues. Germline V CDR1 and CDR2: SGHRS, YFSETQ. Trimming cost V 3 bases and J 5 bases, with 30 bases left between them. DNA for the CDR3: TGCGCCAGCAGCTCACCAATTTCTACGTTACAGGGAAGTCTAAACGAGCAGTACTTC. Its translation: CASSSPISTLQGSLNEQYF.

This clonotype showed up just a few times. The chain uses TRBV7-2 and TRBJ2-1, with D perhaps matching TRBD2 (6 bases). The V end lost 3 bases, the J end lost 3 bases, and 12 bases lay between the germline ends. The CDR3 length is 15 residues. Germline CDR1 and CDR2: SGHTA and FQGNSA. CDR3 sequence: CASSLLPGVYNEQFF. DNA for the CDR3: TGTGCCAGCAGCTTGTTACCGGGAGTCTACAATGAGCAGTTCTTC. The full variable domain, in which reference TRBV7-2 and TRBJ2-1 provide the parts outside the CDR3, is GAGVSQSPSNKVTEKGKDVELRCDPISGHTALYWYRQSLGQGLEFLIYFQGNSAPDKSGLPSDRFSAERTGGSVSTLTIQRTQQEDSAVYLCASSLLPGVYNEQFFGPGTRLTVL.

The chain couples TRBV5-1 to TRBJ2-7, with 7 bases aligning to TRBD2. Unmatched junction bases numbered 8, after V lost 0 bases and J lost 2 bases. This CDR3 has 16 residues. Looked up from germline, CDR1 is SGHRS and CDR2 is YFSETQ. CDR3 in amino acids: CASSLDPTSQTYEQYF. DNA of the CDR3: TGCGCCAGCAGCTTGGATCCGACTAGCCAAACCTACGAGCAGTACTTC.

This clonotype was seen more than once but under ten times. V and J are TRBV7-9 and TRBJ1-6; D not resolved. CDR3 length: 13 residues. Trimming removed 3 bases at V and 6 bases at J, with 6 bases between. CDR1 is SEHNR, CDR2 FQNEAQ, per germline (reference sequence). As DNA, the CDR3 is TGTGCCAGCAGCTTGCAGTCTAATTCACCCCTCCACTTT. Translation: CASSLQSNSPLHF.

This clonotype was seen repeatedly, ten times or more. This chain uses TRBV20-1 with TRBJ1-6; perhaps TRBD1 as D (5 bases). CDR3 length: 15 amino acids. CDR1 and CDR2 from the germline V gene are DFQATT and SNEGSKA (reference sequence). V was clipped by 5 bases and J by 7 bases, with 18 bases between them. The CDR3 protein is CSARQLGNSNSPLHF. CDR3 bases: TGCAGTGCTCGACAGTTAGGGAACTCCAATTCACCCCTCCACTTT.

This chain uses TRBV7-2 with TRBJ2-7; D remains unclear. With 5 bases removed from V and 6 bases from J, the gap between germline ends came to 8 bases. Germline V lookup: CDR1 SGHTA, CDR2 FQGNSA. CDR3 length equals 11 residues. CDR3 nucleotide sequence: TGTGCCAGCAGCCTAAAGGGCGAGCAGTACTTC. Its protein is CASSLKGEQYF.

This clonotype has a count of ten or more. The chain uses TRBV9 and TRBJ2-3; no clear D. Germline V gene lookup returns CDR1 SGDLS and CDR2 YYNGEE. CDR3 length equals 15 residues. V was clipped by 0 bases and J by 2 bases, with 10 bases between them. In DNA, the CDR3 is TGTGCCAGCAGCGTAGGCCACAGACCCACAGATACGCAGTATTTT. Its translation is CASSVGHRPTDTQYF.

Ten or more counts support this clonotype. The V gene is TRBV7-2, the J gene TRBJ2-3; D is unclear. Germline V gene lookup returns CDR1 SGHTA and CDR2 FQGNSA. The CDR3 covers 16 residues. V was clipped by 5 bases and J by 1 base, with 16 bases between them. CDR3 region: CASSTRASRGTDTQYF. In nucleotides, the CDR3 is TGTGCCAGCAGCACCCGGGCAAGCCGGGGCACAGATACGCAGTATTTT.

The sample holds a few counts of this clonotype. This chain uses TRBV4-3 with TRBJ2-7, with TRBD2 matching over 12 bases. Looked up from germline, CDR1 is LGHNA and CDR2 is YSLEER. There are 18 residues in the CDR3. Trimming removed 0 bases from V and 4 bases from J; junction bases left unmatched: 10. The CDR3, as DNA: TGCGCCAGCAGCCAAGATGCTAGCGGGAGGGCCATCCGGTACGAGCAGTACTTC. This encodes CASSQDASGRAIRYEQYF.

In this sample, this clonotype turned up many times. J is TRBJ2-2 and V is TRBV9; a possible D gene is TRBD1 (5 bases). CDR3 length: 16 amino acids. With 0 bases removed from V and 1 base from J, the gap between germline ends came to 10 bases. Germline V CDR1 and CDR2: SGDLS, YYNGEE. The CDR3 region is CASSVEAGLNTGELFF. CDR3 coding DNA: TGTGCCAGCAGCGTAGAGGCAGGGCTGAACACCGGGGAGCTGTTTTTT.

The V and J genes are TRBV10-3 and TRBJ1-2; D might be TRBD1 (6 bases). V gave up 7 bases and J gave up 6 bases, with 24 bases separating them. The CDR3 contains 16 residues. Germline CDR1 ENHRY, CDR2 SYGVKD. The CDR3 sequence: CAITGGGTTPFDGYTF. The CDR3 DNA reads as TGTGCCATCACCGGAGGTGGGACAACCCCCTTCGATGGCTACACCTTC.

In the case of this clonotype: This sequence may be a read error, since a much larger clone differs from it by one base. This chain joins TRBV5-1 and TRBJ2-2, with 8 positions matching TRBD1. Germline V gives CDR1 SGHRS, CDR2 YFSETQ. This CDR3 region has 15 residues. In DNA, the CDR3 is TGCGCCAGCAGCGGGGGACAGGTTAACACCGGGGAGCTGTCTTTT. This gives the protein CASSGGQVNTGELSF.

This clonotype was found a few times. The rearrangement uses TRBV12-3 or TRBV12-4 and TRBJ2-1, with D uncertain. The CDR3 has 15 residues. Between the trimmed V and J ends, which lost 7 bases and 6 bases, there was a span of 19 bases. CDR3 region: CASKLGSVSVNEQFF. The CDR3 DNA follows: TGTGCCAGCAAATTAGGGTCTGTCTCGGTCAATGAGCAGTTCTTC.

This clonotype was observed at least ten times. The chain is built from TRBV20-1 and TRBJ1-1, with D possibly TRBD1 on 6 matching bases. The CDR3 covers 13 residues. Germline CDR1 reads DFQATT; CDR2 reads SNEGSKA (reference sequence). The V end lost 3 bases, the J end lost 0 bases, and 8 bases lay between the germline ends. The CDR3 bases are TGCAGTGCTAGTAGGGGGATGAACACTGAAGCTTTCTTT. Protein product: CSASRGMNTEAFF.

The rearrangement links TRBV5-1 to TRBJ1-2; TRBD1 might be the D (5 bases). CDR1 is SGHRS and CDR2 is YFSETQ in the germline V gene. V gave up 4 bases and J gave up 6 bases, with 19 bases separating them. The CDR3 consists of 15 residues. In nucleotides, the CDR3 is TGCGCCAGCAGCATGATGGCAGGGAACCCCAATGGCTACACCTTC. This codes for CASSMMAGNPNGYTF.

In its sample, this clonotype was seen many times. The J gene is TRBJ2-5, the V gene TRBV10-3, with 7 bases lining up with TRBD2. V trimming: 2 bases; J trimming: 4 bases; junction bases outside the gene matches: 1. CDR3 length: 13 residues. Germline V gene data show CDR1 as ENHRY and CDR2 as SYGVKD. The CDR3 sequence: CAISETSAETQYF. The CDR3 DNA is TGTGCCATCAGTGAGACTAGCGCAGAGACCCAGTACTTC.

This clonotype was detected many times. This chain links TRBV7-2 with TRBJ2-1, with D unclear. Germline CDR1 and CDR2: SGHTA and FQGNSA. Trimming left V 4 bases short and J 4 bases short, with 14 bases between. This CDR3 is 15 amino acids long. For the CDR3, the DNA is TGTGCCAGCAGCTCCGCCGGGCCGGGTTACAATGAGCAGTTCTTC. It is translated as CASSSAGPGYNEQFF.

The chain recombines TRBV18 with TRBJ2-3; possibly TRBD1 or TRBD2 for D (5 bases each). Germline CDR1 KGHSH, CDR2 LQKENI. The CDR3 is made up of 12 amino acids. The ends were cut back, 3 bases at V and 6 bases at J, with 7 bases in the middle. The CDR3 sequence is CASSPGDDTQYF. The CDR3 region has the DNA TGTGCCAGCTCACCGGGGGACGATACGCAGTATTTT.

This chain uses TRBV19 with TRBJ2-2; D remains unclear. CDR1 and CDR2 (germline): LNHDA, SQIVND (reference sequence). This CDR3 comprises 12 residues. V gave up 8 bases and J gave up 3 bases, with 7 bases separating them. The CDR3 nucleotides read TGTGCCAGTGGGAAAGACACCGGGGAGCTGTTTTTT. Protein sequence: CASGKDTGELFF.

This clonotype has just a few counts. The CDR3 loop reads CASSVLASYEQYF. CDR3 sequence (DNA): TGTGCCAGCAGCGTACTAGCTTCCTACGAGCAGTACTTC. V is TRBV6-2 or TRBV6-3 and J is TRBJ2-7; D possibly corresponds to TRBD2 (6 bases). V lost 6 bases to trimming and J lost 1 base, with 10 bases between them. Germline CDR1 reads MNHEY; CDR2 reads SVGEGT. CDR3 length equals 13 residues.

This clonotype was observed at least ten times. The V and J genes are TRBV6-2 or TRBV6-3 and TRBJ2-7; TRBD2 matches 15 bases. Trimming took 4 bases from V and 2 from J; bases not matched to a gene: 6. From germline, CDR1 is MNHEY and CDR2 SVGEGT. The length of the CDR3 is 17 residues. CDR3 DNA sequence: TGTGCCAGCAGTTTCCGGACTAGCGGGAGGGTCCCCTACGAGCAGTACTTC. Translation gives CASSFRTSGRVPYEQYF.

This clonotype has ten or more counts. The chain carries TRBV11-2 and TRBJ2-5, with D perhaps TRBD2 (6 bases). The CDR3 spans 14 residues. In germline, CDR1 is SGHAT, CDR2 FQNNGV. V gave up 5 bases and J gave up 1 base, with 11 bases separating them. CDR3 sequence: CASSQGLRQETQYF. In DNA form, the CDR3 reads TGTGCCAGCAGCCAGGGACTCCGCCAAGAGACCCAGTACTTC.